The rows below give T cell receptor beta chains drawn from one sample of a study of cytomegalovirus exposure and HLA in healthy donors. Data came from immunoSEQ multiplex PCR; TCRdb stores just in-frame clones and leaves some out. The sample includes some 100,000 clones, 85% of them seen just once. Sequenced material: PBMCs. These receptors came from a man between 25 and 39 years old in good health and CMV-seronegative. The CDR3 runs from the conserved cysteine through the conserved F or W. D genes are given only for firm matches. The size field is filled for only some rows; it gives once, few, many or a size class.

j_call d_call clone_size v_call cdr3_aa cdr3_nt
TRBJ2-7 NA once TRBV18 CASSPPSSYEQYF TGTGCCAGCTCACCACCCAGTTCCTACGAGCAGTACTTC
TRBJ1-2 NA NA TRBV19 CASSILSNYGYTF TGTGCCAGTAGTATCTTGTCTAACTATGGCTACACCTTC
TRBJ1-3 NA few TRBV7-8 CASSLVLAGNTIYF TGTGCCAGCAGCTTAGTTCTTGCGGGAAACACCATATATTTT
TRBJ1-1 TRBD1 NA TRBV20-1 CSARTGDKTFF TGCAGTGCAAGGACAGGGGACAAAACTTTCTTT
TRBJ2-7 TRBD1 NA TRBV10-3 CAISGGTGGTEQYF TGTGCCATCAGTGGAGGGACAGGGGGCACCGAGCAGTACTTC
TRBJ1-3 NA NA TRBV9 CASSVVASGNTIYF TGTGCCAGCAGCGTAGTAGCCTCTGGAAACACCATATATTTT
TRBJ1-1 TRBD1 NA TRBV29-1 CSVASIDRAPEAFF TGCAGCGTCGCTAGTATAGACAGGGCTCCTGAAGCTTTCTTT
TRBJ2-1 NA NA TRBV9 CASSVGIGYRNEQFF TGTGCCAGCAGCGTAGGTATCGGGTACCGCAATGAGCAGTTCTTC
TRBJ2-5 TRBD1 NA TRBV6-5 CASSYLGQGPQETQYF TGTGCCAGCAGTTACTTAGGACAGGGACCCCAAGAGACCCAGTACTTC
TRBJ1-5 NA NA TRBV7-2 CASSLIGVGPSNQPQHF TGTGCCAGCAGCTTAATCGGAGTAGGTCCTAGCAATCAGCCCCAGCATTTT
TRBJ2-3 TRBD2 NA TRBV4-2 CASYQMERGSRGDTQYF TGTGCCAGCTATCAAATGGAGCGGGGGTCCAGGGGAGATACGCAGTATTTT
TRBJ2-7 NA NA TRBV7-8 CASSLSGGNYEQYF TGTGCCAGCAGCCTTAGCGGTGGAAACTACGAGCAGTACTTC
TRBJ2-7 NA once TRBV6-5 CASGSQGRGYEQYF TGTGCCAGCGGATCCCAGGGAAGAGGCTACGAGCAGTACTTC
TRBJ2-7 TRBD1 NA TRBV7-2 CASSPGGPYEQYF TGTGCCAGCAGCCCAGGGGGCCCCTACGAGCAGTACTTC
TRBJ2-5 NA NA TRBV9 CASSVAARPETQYF TGTGCCAGCAGCGTAGCGGCCAGGCCTGAGACCCAGTACTTC
TRBJ1-1 NA NA TRBV7-9 CASSTQGSSTEAFF TGTGCCAGCAGCACACAGGGATCTAGCACTGAAGCTTTCTTT